This T cell receptor (beta chain) stems from a study of T cell responses to AZD1222 COVID-19 vaccine. About the research overall: Pooled in the analysis were second doses at about 4 or about 12 weeks. Study-level findings and limits: Females made up more of the donors, who were largely white British, and clonal diversity may have come out too low.

The ends lost 2 bases at V and 8 bases at J; junction bases unmatched: 5. CDR1 and CDR2 (germline): LNHDA, SQIVND (reference sequence). CDR3 length: 14 amino acids. Only in-frame clones appear in the TCRdb table, and some are missing; sequencing was by immunoSEQ multiplex PCR. The table lists over 150,000 clones, just over 90% of them singletons. Comments on this clone: Its antigen is undetermined.

This sequence was found in an adult in good health. The chain couples TRBV19 to TRBJ2-1; 8 nucleotides agree with TRBD1. The sample here was peripheral blood, taken on day 0 of AZD1222 vaccination. CDR3 sequence: CASSIIPGGDEQFF. The CDR3 bases are TGTGCCAGTAGTATAATTCCAGGGGGCGATGAGCAGTTCTTC.